The rows below give T cell receptor beta chains drawn from one sample of a study of cytomegalovirus exposure and HLA in healthy donors. Sequenced by immunoSEQ multiplex PCR; TCRdb stores in-frame clones only, minus some. In all, the sample yields about 40,000 clones. Material: PBMCs. The receptor set was obtained from a middle-aged man in good health and CMV-seropositive. Both conserved end residues are part of each CDR3. The D gene is left open where the match is weak.

v_gene,d_gene,j_gene,CDR3aa,CDR3nt
TRBV4-3,TRBD1,TRBJ1-3,CASSQDRGQGGGNTIYF,TGCGCCAGCAGCCAAGATAGAGGCCAGGGGGGCGGAAACACCATATATTTT
TRBV6-6,TRBD1,TRBJ1-1,CASSIGQGWIEAFF,TGTGCCAGCAGTATAGGACAGGGTTGGATTGAAGCTTTCTTT
TRBV5-6,-,TRBJ2-3,CASSGGSTDTQYF,TGTGCCAGCAGCGGCGGGAGCACAGATACGCAGTATTTT
TRBV7-9,-,TRBJ2-7,CASSLVRDSYEQYF,TGTGCCAGCAGCTTGGTGCGGGATAGCTACGAGCAGTACTTC
TRBV7-2,TRBD1,TRBJ2-2,CASSPWGQITGELFF,TGTGCCAGCAGCCCCTGGGGACAGATCACCGGGGAGCTGTTTTTT
TRBV6-5,TRBD1,TRBJ1-5,CASSPQTGLGQPQHF,TGTGCCAGCAGCCCCCAGACAGGGTTGGGGCAGCCCCAGCATTTT
TRBV10-3,TRBD1,TRBJ2-7,CAIRSGTGGLRPSYEQYF,TGTGCCATCAGATCCGGGACAGGGGGCCTTCGGCCCTCCTACGAGCAGTACTTC
TRBV18,-,TRBJ2-7,CASSPGSGSGYEQYF,TGTGCCAGCTCACCCGGTTCCGGGAGTGGTTACGAGCAGTACTTC
TRBV29-1,-,TRBJ2-1,CSVEGGNEQFF,TGCAGCGTTGAGGGGGGTAATGAGCAGTTCTTC
TRBV30,-,TRBJ1-1,CACSRTLGGTEAFF,TGTGCCTGTTCCCGGACCTTGGGGGGCACTGAAGCTTTCTTT
TRBV27,TRBD2,TRBJ2-7,CARPTSGYEQYF,TGTGCCAGACCGACTAGCGGCTACGAGCAGTACTTC
TRBV7-2,TRBD1,TRBJ2-1,CASSSSPRDRGYNEQFF,TGTGCCAGCAGCTCCAGTCCCAGGGACAGGGGCTATAATGAGCAGTTCTTC
TRBV28,TRBD1,TRBJ2-2,CASSSAGQGNAGELFF,TGTGCCAGCAGTTCTGCCGGACAGGGGAACGCCGGGGAGCTGTTTTTT
TRBV29-1,TRBD1,TRBJ2-7,CSARTGVNEQYF,TGCAGCGCCAGAACAGGGGTAAACGAGCAGTACTTC
TRBV2,-,TRBJ1-2,CASSEEGGYGYTF,TGTGCCAGCAGTGAAGAAGGGGGCTATGGCTACACCTTC
TRBV10-3,TRBD2,TRBJ2-1,CAITGTSASNEQFF,TGTGCCATCACCGGGACTAGCGCCAGCAATGAGCAGTTCTTC
TRBV15,-,TRBJ1-2,CATSLTGYGYTF,TGTGCCACCAGCCTGACAGGCTATGGCTACACCTTC
TRBV19,TRBD2,TRBJ2-1,CASSGTSSYNEQFF,TGTGCCAGTAGTGGGACTAGCTCCTACAATGAGCAGTTCTTC
TRBV19,-,TRBJ1-6,CASSTGASSPLHF,TGTGCCAGTAGTACAGGGGCGAGTTCACCCCTCCACTTT